The T cell receptor (beta chain) under discussion was sequenced for a study of blood T cell repertoires in COVID-19. Produced via immunoSEQ multiplex PCR; TCRdb's table is partial and in-frame only. This table has 210,000 or so clones, around 79% appearing once. The CDR3 runs to 13 residues. Looked up from germline, CDR1 is SNHLY and CDR2 is FYNNEI. V trimming: 8 bases; J trimming: 6 bases; junction bases outside the gene matches: 3. The receptor was derived from a man aged 45-65 years who had recovered from COVID-19. The rearrangement uses TRBV2 and TRBJ2-1; 11 bases are a match to TRBD2. The sample was peripheral blood. In nucleotides, the CDR3 is TGTGCCAGCCAACTAGCGGGAGTCAATGAGCAGTTCTTC. Amino acid sequence: CASQLAGVNEQFF.